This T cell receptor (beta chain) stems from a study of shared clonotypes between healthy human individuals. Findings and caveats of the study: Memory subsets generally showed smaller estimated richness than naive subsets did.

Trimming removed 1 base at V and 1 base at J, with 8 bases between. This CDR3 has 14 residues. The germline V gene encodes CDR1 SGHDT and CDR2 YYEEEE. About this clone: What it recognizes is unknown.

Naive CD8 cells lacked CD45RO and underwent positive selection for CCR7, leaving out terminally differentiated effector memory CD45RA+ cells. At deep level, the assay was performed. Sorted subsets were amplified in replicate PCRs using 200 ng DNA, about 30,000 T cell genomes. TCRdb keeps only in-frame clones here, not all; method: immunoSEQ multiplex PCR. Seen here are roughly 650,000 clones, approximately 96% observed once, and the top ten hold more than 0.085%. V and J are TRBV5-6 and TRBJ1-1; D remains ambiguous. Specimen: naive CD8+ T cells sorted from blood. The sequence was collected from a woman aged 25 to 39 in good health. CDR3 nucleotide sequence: TGTGCCAGCAGCTTGATCGGGCGGAACACTGAAGCTTTCTTT. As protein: CASSLIGRNTEAFF.